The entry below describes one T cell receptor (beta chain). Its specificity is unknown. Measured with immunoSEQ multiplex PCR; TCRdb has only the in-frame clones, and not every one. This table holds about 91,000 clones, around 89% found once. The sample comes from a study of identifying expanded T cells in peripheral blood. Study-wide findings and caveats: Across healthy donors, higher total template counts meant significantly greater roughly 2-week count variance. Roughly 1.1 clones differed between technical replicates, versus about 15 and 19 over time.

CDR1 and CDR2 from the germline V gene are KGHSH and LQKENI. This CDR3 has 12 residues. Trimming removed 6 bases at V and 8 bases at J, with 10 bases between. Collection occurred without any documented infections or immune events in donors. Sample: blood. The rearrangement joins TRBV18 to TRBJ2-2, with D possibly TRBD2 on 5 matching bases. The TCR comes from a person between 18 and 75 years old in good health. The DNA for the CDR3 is TGTGCCAGCTCCCCGGGAAAGGGGGAGCTGTTTTTT. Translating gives CASSPGKGELFF. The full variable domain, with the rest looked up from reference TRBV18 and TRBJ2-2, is NAGVMQNPRHLVRRRGQEARLRCSPMKGHSHVYWYRQLPEEGLKFMVYLQKENIIDESGMPKERFSAEFPKEGPSILRIQQVVRGDSAAYFCASSPGKGELFFGEGSRLTVL.